A selection of T cell receptor beta chains follows, all from one sample in a study of response to subunit inactivated influenza vaccine. TCRdb re-called the RT-PCR reads through MiXCR, storing one row per CDR3 protein. In the table there are 150,000 or so distinct CDR3 sequences, 11% of which are singletons. The material sequenced was non-naive T cells sorted from PBMCs, taken roughly 48 days after vaccination. The source of these receptors is a man aged 45 to 65 who received an inactivated influenza vaccine. Each CDR3 is given with its conserved first and last residue. The order of the fields is CDR3 DNA, CDR3 protein, D gene, clone size, V gene, J gene. The D gene is left open where the match is weak. For some rows the clone size is stated as once, few or many, or as a class when expanded; others skip it.

TGTGCCAGCAGTGAACGACGGGCTTTGGTCGCTTTCTTT	CASSERRALVAFF	NA	NA	TRBV6-1	TRBJ1-1
TGTGCCAGCAGCTTAGTGAGCGGGGACGTCACCGGGGAGCTGTTTTTT	CASSLVSGDVTGELFF	TRBD2	NA	TRBV7-2	TRBJ2-2
TGTGCCATCGCGAGCCAGGGGCACGAGCAGTACTTC	CAIASQGHEQYF	NA	many	TRBV10-3	TRBJ2-7
TGTGCCAGCTCACCTTCCGGGAACCGGGGTCAGCCCCAGCATTTT	CASSPSGNRGQPQHF	NA	many	TRBV18	TRBJ1-5
TGTGCCAGCCGCCAGTTAGGGACAGCAAACACCGGGGAGCTGTTTTTT	CASRQLGTANTGELFF	TRBD1	few	TRBV28	TRBJ2-2
TGTGCCAGCAGTCGTCACCAGGGGGAAGCTTTCTTT	CASSRHQGEAFF	NA	many	TRBV6-5	TRBJ1-1
TGTGCCGTCAGAAAGGGGCGGCGGACTAACTATGGCTACACCTTC	CAVRKGRRTNYGYTF	NA	NA	TRBV7-9	TRBJ1-2
TGTGCCAGCAGCGGGGGGCAGGGGGACCCTCTTGGAAACACCATATATTTT	CASSGGQGDPLGNTIYF	TRBD1	many	TRBV28	TRBJ1-3
TGTGCCAGCAGTTCCCTAGCGGGATCGTTCTACGAGCAGTACTTC	CASSSLAGSFYEQYF	TRBD2	NA	TRBV6-2/TRBV6-3	TRBJ2-7
TGTGCCAGCAGAGAGGCCGGTCGGACAGGGGCCTACGAGCAGTACTTC	CASREAGRTGAYEQYF	TRBD1	NA	TRBV28	TRBJ2-7
TGTGCCAGCAGTTACGTGGTCGGGCAGAGCTCCTATAATTCACCCCTCCACTTT	CASSYVVGQSSYNSPLHF	NA	few	TRBV6-2/TRBV6-3	TRBJ1-6
TGCAGTGCTACAACTAGCGGGAGGGCCGGATACGAGCAGTACTTC	CSATTSGRAGYEQYF	TRBD2	NA	TRBV20-1	TRBJ2-7
TGCTGCGCGACCCGGGGCTATACGACTGGCACAGATACGCAGTATTTT	CCATRGYTTGTDTQYF	NA	NA	TRBV20-1	TRBJ2-3
TGTGCCAGCAGCCAAGCCTCAGGTTACAATGAGCAGTTCTTC	CASSQASGYNEQFF	NA	many	TRBV14	TRBJ2-1
TGTGCCAGCAGTGAACGCCCTAACACCGCTGGCTACACCTTC	CASSERPNTAGYTF	NA	NA	TRBV6-1	TRBJ1-2
TGTGCCAGCATCCAAACCCCTAGCGGGGACCGTAAGCAGTTCTTC	CASIQTPSGDRKQFF	TRBD2	NA	TRBV7-8	TRBJ2-1
TGTGCCAGCAGTTTTGGGGCAAGAAACACCGGGGAGCTGTTTTTT	CASSFGARNTGELFF	NA	many	TRBV12-3/TRBV12-4	TRBJ2-2
TGTGCCAGCAGCCGAGAGCTCCAAGAGACCCAGTACTTC	CASSRELQETQYF	NA	few	TRBV4-2	TRBJ2-5
TGTGCCAGCAGCTCCACCGGGACGGATAATTCACCCCTCCACTTT	CASSSTGTDNSPLHF	NA	NA	TRBV7-2	TRBJ1-6
TGTGCCAGCAGTTTAGTCACCGGGACTCAAGAGACCCAGTACTTC	CASSLVTGTQETQYF	NA	few	TRBV12-3/TRBV12-4	TRBJ2-5
TGCAGTGCTAGAGATTTGATCGGCGAGCAGTACTTC	CSARDLIGEQYF	NA	many	TRBV20-1	TRBJ2-7
TGCAGTGCTTGGGAAACAGCTACTTACAATGAGCAGTTCTTC	CSAWETATYNEQFF	NA	NA	TRBV20-1	TRBJ2-1
TGCGCCAGCAGCCCCCAAGCGGGAGGGCCTCTTAATGAGCAGTTCTTC	CASSPQAGGPLNEQFF	TRBD2	many	TRBV4-3	TRBJ2-1
TGCAGTGCCCCAGGGCCCGTTAATGAAAAACTGTTTTTT	CSAPGPVNEKLFF	NA	NA	TRBV20-1	TRBJ1-4
TGTGCCAGCAGCCCGGGGACTAGCGGGAGAGGAGAAGAGACCCAGTACTTC	CASSPGTSGRGEETQYF	TRBD2	few	TRBV7-2	TRBJ2-5
TGTGCCAGCAGCTTATCTCCCCGAATGAACGAGCAGTACTTC	CASSLSPRMNEQYF	NA	few	TRBV11-2	TRBJ2-7
TGCGCCAGCAGCTCAGGGGTTACTGAAGCTTTCTTT	CASSSGVTEAFF	NA	many	TRBV5-1	TRBJ1-1
TGTGCCAGCAGTCGACTAGCGGGAGGATCCACTTACAATGAGCAGTTCTTC	CASSRLAGGSTYNEQFF	TRBD2	many	TRBV6-4	TRBJ2-1
TGTGCCAGCAGCTTAGTCGTCGGGACTAGCGCCTACAATGAGCAGTTCTTC	CASSLVVGTSAYNEQFF	TRBD2	NA	TRBV7-9	TRBJ2-1
TGTGCCAGCACCCAAGGCGTTTACACCGGGGAGCTGTTTTTT	CASTQGVYTGELFF	NA	NA	TRBV7-9	TRBJ2-2
TGTGCCAGCACCACCTGGAGCACTGAAGCTTTCTTT	CASTTWSTEAFF	NA	NA	TRBV7-2	TRBJ1-1
TGCAGTGCCTCCCGGGACGGCCAAGAGACCCAGTACTTC	CSASRDGQETQYF	NA	few	TRBV20-1	TRBJ2-5
TGTGCCAGCAGCCGTGGGGGGGCATCGTACAATGAGCAGTTCTTC	CASSRGGASYNEQFF	NA	few	TRBV6-1	TRBJ2-1
TGTGCCAGCAGGTCCGGGGGCTATGAGCAGTTCTTC	CASRSGGYEQFF	NA	NA	TRBV6-5	TRBJ2-1
TGTGCCAGCAGCTTAGAACGACGGGATCACAAAAACATTCAGTACTTC	CASSLERRDHKNIQYF	NA	NA	TRBV11-1	TRBJ2-4
TGCGCCAGCAGCCCCAGCCGGGACAGCCGATACACCGGGGAGCTGTTTTTT	CASSPSRDSRYTGELFF	TRBD1	many	TRBV4-3	TRBJ2-2
TGTGCCATCAGTGAGAAGGGACAGGGGGGCTACGAGCAGTACTTC	CAISEKGQGGYEQYF	TRBD1	few	TRBV10-3	TRBJ2-7
TGCAGTGCTAGAGTTGGGCGGGGGGCCTACAATGAGCAGTTCTTC	CSARVGRGAYNEQFF	TRBD2	few	TRBV20-1	TRBJ2-1
TGTGCCAGCAGCCTGACTAGGGCTAGCACAGATACGCAGTATTTT	CASSLTRASTDTQYF	NA	NA	TRBV7-3	TRBJ2-3
TGCAGTGCTACCTACAGGGGTTGGGGGACTGAAGCTTTCTTT	CSATYRGWGTEAFF	TRBD1	NA	TRBV20-1	TRBJ1-1
TGTGCCACCAGTGACTCTATGGGACTAGCTGCGGAGCAGTTCTTC	CATSDSMGLAAEQFF	TRBD2	NA	TRBV24-1	TRBJ2-1
TGTGCCAGCTCACCACTACAGGGGGTAGGAAATGAGCAGTTCTTC	CASSPLQGVGNEQFF	TRBD1	many	TRBV18	TRBJ2-1
TGTGCCACCCTTTTGACAGGTTCCAAAGGCTCTGGAAACACCATATATTTT	CATLLTGSKGSGNTIYF	NA	NA	TRBV28	TRBJ1-3
TGTGCCAGCAGCTCCCACGGGACGGGAAACTATGGCTACACCTTC	CASSSHGTGNYGYTF	NA	many	TRBV7-6	TRBJ1-2
TGTGCCAGTAGTATACCTAGCAGGTCTGGGGCCAACGTCCTGACTTTC	CASSIPSRSGANVLTF	NA	NA	TRBV19	TRBJ2-6
TGTGCCAGCAGTTTTAACGGTGAAAAACTGTTTTTT	CASSFNGEKLFF	NA	few	TRBV12-3/TRBV12-4	TRBJ1-4